Given below is one T cell receptor (beta chain) in context. Its antigen target is currently unknown. Base qualities are missing; no much larger clone stands one base away. The CDR3, cysteine through phenylalanine, is 17 amino acids long. Only the CDR3 region is kept as DNA, spanning 51 bases read in frame from base 1. At the junction V is shortened by 1 base and J by 9 bases; bases outside the gene matches: 10. In the germline V gene, CDR1 corresponds to LGHNA and CDR2 to YNFKEQ. The library relied on the immunoSEQ multiplex PCR assay. The study's own analysis went as follows. A statistical classification framework was developed to diagnose cytomegalovirus status using the catalog of TCR beta chain sequences. Here the immuneACCESS table is served through TCRdb, limited to in-frame sequences with V and J called. Missing clones are a known gap in these copies; in checked studies unresolved V genes cover under half, and the rest lacks a known reason. The DNA was the basis for D and trimming; V, J and clone size are from that table. Recorded for this sample are fewer than 400,000 clones; 86% of them occurred a single time. Of the sample, approximately 0.84% falls within the top ten clones.

The donors belonged to the validation cohort of about 110 subjects, which was separate from the 666-subject first cohort. The data stem from a study of cytomegalovirus exposure and HLA in healthy donors (TCRdb year 2017). Regarding the research as a whole: The 550 to 750 repertoires of the first cohort and the roughly 120 validation repertoires were produced on the same platform, according to a later analysis. The study aimed to test whether cataloging public T cell receptors could reveal signatures of past pathogen exposure. In addition to the first cohort of around 670 subjects, a separate validation cohort of approximately 120 different subjects was used. To predict cytomegalovirus infection status, the study brought together high-throughput TCR immunosequencing, statistical association of individual TCRs with disease status, and machine learning. What the authors observed across the whole study: According to the authors, the approach could potentially be generalized to other disease states and immunological phenotypes. Most TCR sequences were seen in very few donors, while some public TCRs were found in many individuals. A few of the identified cytomegalovirus-associated TCR beta chains were confirmed in vitro to be specific for cytomegalovirus antigens. Of the cluster scores, around 95% were above 0 in a later analysis, which found that TCRs clustered in the first cohort also tended to co-occur in the roughly 130 validation repertoires. A later analysis lacked HLA typing for the validation cohort, so it scored co-occurrence in that cohort across all 110 or so repertoires. A total of 164 TCR beta chains were listed by the study as associated with cytomegalovirus. The classifier was reported to diagnose cytomegalovirus status with high specificity and sensitivity in both the original cohort and the validation cohort.

The chain is encoded by TRBV4-2 joined to TRBJ2-1; 12 bases in the junction line up with TRBD2. Sequenced sample: PBMCs. The receptor's source is a woman aged 18-29 years in good health and CMV-seronegative. The bases are TGTGCCAGCAGCCAAGCGACTAGCGGGAGTGTAAGTGGTGAGCAGTTCTTC. Its amino acids are CASSQATSGSVSGEQFF.